One sample yielded the 26 T cell receptor beta chains listed below, sequenced in a study of T cell repertoires in cytomegalovirus infection. TCRdb independently ran MiXCR on the reads; one entry per CDR3 protein. The data show about 490,000 distinct CDR3 sequences, 15% to 20% seen once. The sequencing sample was made of CD8+ T cells from PBMCs. The origin of the receptors is a human donor in good health (CMV status not recorded). Some clones in this sample may be carry-over from other donors' samples.

This clonotype showed up just a few times. The chain uses TRBV6-5 and TRBJ1-5, with D unresolved. CDR1 MNHEY and CDR2 SVGAGI come from the germline V gene. V was clipped by 3 bases and J by 4 bases, with 13 bases between them. CDR3 length equals 15 residues. The CDR3: CASSYSEGPNQPQHF. As DNA, the CDR3 is TGTGCCAGCAGTTATAGCGAGGGTCCTAATCAGCCCCAGCATTTT.

This chain uses TRBV5-1 with TRBJ1-5; D unresolved. Trimming cost V 0 bases and J 0 bases, with 10 bases left between them. The CDR3 runs 16 residues. Looked up from germline, CDR1 is SGHRS and CDR2 is YFSETQ. The CDR3 protein is CASSLVGPFSNQPQHF. As DNA, the CDR3 is TGCGCCAGCAGCTTGGTTGGGCCCTTTAGCAATCAGCCCCAGCATTTT. The full variable domain, its missing parts supplied by reference TRBV5-1 and TRBJ1-5, is KAGVTQTPRYLIKTRGQQVTLSCSPISGHRSVSWYQQTPGQGLQFLFEYFSETQRNKGNFPGRFSGRQFSNSRSEMNVSTLELGDSALYLCASSLVGPFSNQPQHFGDGTRLSIL.

For this clonotype: This clone may be a read error of a much larger clone one base away. The chain uses TRBV6-8 and TRBJ2-7, with TRBD1 as a possible D gene (5 bases). This CDR3 region has 15 residues. Looked up from germline, CDR1 is MNHGY and CDR2 is SAAAGT. The CDR3: CANSYSQGRHGEQYF. CDR3 DNA sequence: TGTGCCAACAGTTACTCTCAGGGTAGGCATGGCGAGCAGTACTTC.

This clonotype has a handful of counts. CDR3 amino acids: CASSLAAGVRDEQYF. The DNA of the CDR3 is TGTGCCAGCAGCTTAGCAGCGGGAGTAAGGGACGAGCAGTACTTC. V is TRBV7-6 and J is TRBJ2-7; TRBD2 agrees at 8 bases. J lost 5 bases, V lost 0 bases, and 6 bases had no gene match. The germline V gene encodes CDR1 SGHVS and CDR2 FNYEAQ. This CDR3 has 15 amino acids.

This clonotype was found once. A much larger clone lies a single base off, so this may be a read error. This chain uses TRBV7-6 with TRBJ2-1, with 9 bases fitting TRBD1. The germline V gene encodes CDR1 SGHVS and CDR2 FNYEAQ. The CDR3 loop spans 17 amino acids. The junction had 9 bases not matched to a gene; V was cut back by 2 bases and J by 4 bases. The CDR3 DNA follows: TGTGCCAGCAGCTTAACCCAGAGGGACAGGGAATACAATGAGCAGTTCTTC. Translating it yields CASSLTQRDREYNEQFF.

The chain couples TRBV4-1 to TRBJ2-7; D might be TRBD2 (6 bases). Germline V gene lookup returns CDR1 MGHRA and CDR2 YSYEKL. The CDR3 has 15 amino acids. V lost 4 bases and J lost 0, with 13 bases in between. This CDR3 reads CASSPSGTASYEQYF. CDR3 DNA: TGCGCCAGCAGCCCTTCCGGGACTGCCTCCTACGAGCAGTACTTC.

This clonotype was counted at least ten times. The chain recombines TRBV11-2 with TRBJ2-2; D possibly corresponds to TRBD2 (6 bases). The CDR3 length is 21 residues. Germline V CDR1 and CDR2: SGHAT, FQNNGV. V lost 5 bases and J lost 3, with 31 bases in between. As DNA, the CDR3 is TGTGCCAGCAGCGAAAAGGCCGGGGAGGCAGGACTTGAGGAAGACACCGGGGAGCTGTTTTTT. Its translation: CASSEKAGEAGLEEDTGELFF. The variable domain in full, with the rest retrieved from reference TRBV11-2 and TRBJ2-2, is EAGVAQSPRYKIIEKRQSVAFWCNPISGHATLYWYQQILGQGPKLLIQFQNNGVVDDSQLPKDRFSAERLKGVDSTLKIQPAKLEDSAVYLCASSEKAGEAGLEEDTGELFFGEGSRLTVL.

This clonotype was picked up a small number of times. The chain joins TRBV15 to TRBJ2-1; 7 nucleotides align to TRBD2. The CDR3 covers 18 residues. Trimming at V came to 3 bases and at J to 1 base, leaving 12 bases not matched to a gene. The V gene's germline CDR1 is LNHNV and CDR2 YYDKDF (reference sequence). This chain's CDR3 is CATSREGWREMSYNEQFF. The CDR3 DNA follows: TGTGCCACCAGCAGGGAAGGGTGGCGGGAGATGTCCTACAATGAGCAGTTCTTC.

This clonotype was counted between two and nine times. The genes are TRBV27 and TRBJ2-1; TRBD2 matches at 7 bases. Per germline, CDR1 MNHEY and CDR2 SMNVEV (reference sequence). This CDR3 has 15 amino acids. With V trimmed by 3 bases and J by 6 bases, 8 bases remained unmatched. CDR3 in amino acids: CASSLDPGGSNEQFF. The CDR3 DNA reads as TGTGCCAGCAGTTTGGACCCGGGGGGTTCCAATGAGCAGTTCTTC.

On this clonotype: A single base separates this from a much larger clone, so it may be a read error. V and J are TRBV4-1 and TRBJ2-7, with TRBD1 matching over 9 bases. After removal of 11 bases from V and 3 bases from J, the junction contained 11 bases not matched to a gene. The CDR3 runs to 14 residues. Germline CDR1 MGHRA, CDR2 YSYEKL. The CDR3 is CAGASDRGGYEQYF. CDR3 nucleotides: TGCGCCGGTGCCTCGGACAGGGGAGGCTACGAGCAGTACTTC.

The chain employs TRBV20-1 and TRBJ2-7; the match to TRBD1 covers 10 bases. The ends lost 0 bases at V and 1 base at J; junction bases unmatched: 3. This CDR3 spans 15 amino acids. CDR1 is DFQATT and CDR2 is SNEGSKA in the germline V gene (reference sequence). The CDR3 here is CSARDGGQGSYEQYF. CDR3 nucleotide sequence: TGCAGTGCTAGAGATGGGGGACAGGGGTCCTACGAGCAGTACTTC.

The sample holds many counts of this clonotype. CDR3 in DNA: TGTGCCAGCAGCTTAGACAGCCCCGATCAGCCCCAGCATTTT. Translating it yields CASSLDSPDQPQHF. The chain couples TRBV11-2 to TRBJ1-5; no definite D call. With 0 bases removed from V and 5 bases from J, the gap between germline ends came to 8 bases. Per germline, CDR1 SGHAT and CDR2 FQNNGV. The CDR3 length is 14 residues.

The chain joins TRBV12-5 to TRBJ2-1, with 9 bases matching TRBD1. Germline assignment: CDR1 LGHNT and CDR2 FRNRAP. V shed 1 base and J 7 bases; nucleotides not matched to a gene: 8. The CDR3 totals 16 residues. The CDR3 DNA follows: TGTGCTAGTGGTTTGGCCTACCGGGACAGGGCTAATGAGCAGTTCTTC. As protein: CASGLAYRDRANEQFF.

This clonotype has at least ten counts. V gene TRBV6-6 combines with J gene TRBJ2-3; perhaps TRBD2 as D (6 bases). From germline, CDR1 is MNHNY and CDR2 SVGAGI (reference sequence). Trimming removed 7 bases at V and 1 base at J, with 18 bases between. The CDR3 is made up of 16 amino acids. The DNA for the CDR3 is TGTGCCAGCACCTCGGGACTCCCCCCGGGCACAGATACGCAGTATTTT. It codes for CASTSGLPPGTDTQYF.

Note on this clonotype: This may be a read error, as it is one base from a much larger clone. As the CDR3 is not closed by the conserved phenylalanine or tryptophan, this likely results from a read error. This rearrangement joins TRBV11-2 to TRBJ2-1; D gene unclear. CDR1 and CDR2 (germline): SGHAT, FQNNGV. This CDR3 contains 14 residues. The ends were cut back, 7 bases at V and 4 bases at J, with 14 bases in the middle. CDR3 region: CASNPGGAYNEQFL. The CDR3 DNA sequence: TGTGCCAGCAATCCCGGCGGAGCATACAATGAGCAGTTCTTA.

The table lists this clonotype with a few counts. The chain links TRBV20-1 to TRBJ2-1; weak D call: TRBD2 (6 bases). V lost 3 bases, J lost 6 bases, and 12 bases lay in between. Looked up from germline, CDR1 is DFQATT and CDR2 is SNEGSKA (reference sequence). The CDR3 extends over 13 amino acids. This chain's CDR3 is CSARGGWSNEQFF. Written as DNA, the CDR3 is TGCAGTGCTAGGGGGGGTTGGTCCAATGAGCAGTTCTTC.

This clonotype showed up many times. V and J are TRBV4-1 and TRBJ2-2; 7 nucleotides align to TRBD2. The CDR3 length is 14 residues. V lost 2 bases to trimming and J lost 7 bases; unmatched junction nucleotides: 4. Germline V gives CDR1 MGHRA, CDR2 YSYEKL. The CDR3 coding sequence is TGCGCCAGCAGCCAACTACTAGCGATCGGGGAGCTGTTTTTT. Protein product: CASSQLLAIGELFF.

This clonotype has a handful of counts. The V and J genes are TRBV6-5 and TRBJ1-1; no reliable D call. V dropped 8 bases and J dropped 1 base, with 8 bases sitting between them. This CDR3 region has 12 residues. CDR1 is MNHEY, CDR2 SVGAGI, per germline. CDR3 DNA sequence: TGTGCCAGCGGCCACCCGAACACTGAAGCTTTCTTT. The encoded protein is CASGHPNTEAFF.

The sample holds many counts of this clonotype. This CDR3 reads CASSPHRTGIDSTDTQYF. The CDR3 nucleotides read TGTGCCAGCAGCCCCCATCGGACAGGAATTGATAGCACAGATACGCAGTATTTT. This sequence joins TRBV7-9 and TRBJ2-3, with 7 nucleotides matching TRBD1. CDR3 length: 18 residues. V trimming: 5 bases; J trimming: 0 bases; junction bases outside the gene matches: 14. Germline CDR1 and CDR2: SEHNR and FQNEAQ (reference sequence). Full variable domain (rest looked up from reference TRBV7-9 and TRBJ2-3): DTGVSQNPRHKITKRGQNVTFRCDPISEHNRLYWYRQTLGQGPEFLTYFQNEAQLEKSRLLSDRFSAERPKGSFSTLEIQRTEQGDSAMYLCASSPHRTGIDSTDTQYFGPGTRLTVL.

A few counts support this clonotype. J is TRBJ1-4 and V is TRBV4-2, with a weak D call TRBD1 (5 bases). From germline, CDR1 is LGHNA and CDR2 YNFKEQ. V gave up 4 bases and J gave up 6 bases, with 12 bases separating them. The length of the CDR3 is 14 residues. The CDR3 loop is CASSPVGEDEKLFF. In DNA form, the CDR3 reads TGTGCCAGCAGCCCCGTGGGGGAGGATGAAAAACTGTTTTTT.

Many counts were recorded for this clonotype. V usage is TRBV6-1 and J usage is TRBJ2-5, with TRBD2 matching 7 bases. Germline CDR1 is MNHNS and CDR2 is SASEGT. The V segment lost 5 bases and the J segment 2 bases; nucleotides outside the gene matches: 5. The CDR3 spans 14 residues. For the CDR3, the DNA is TGTGCCAGCAGTTCTCAGCGGGATCAAGAGACCCAGTACTTC. It is translated as CASSSQRDQETQYF.

This clonotype was seen a few times. The CDR3 DNA reads as TGTGCCAGCAGTTTATTCTCCGGCAGCTACTCTGGAAACACCATATATTTT. Its translation is CASSLFSGSYSGNTIYF. The chain couples TRBV28 to TRBJ1-3, with D unresolved. Germline V lookup: CDR1 MDHEN, CDR2 SYDVKM. V was shortened by 1 base and J by 0 bases, with 13 bases between the two germline ends. This CDR3 has 17 residues.

This clonotype was seen ten or more times. The V gene is TRBV18, the J gene TRBJ2-7, with 7 positions matching TRBD1. Germline-derived CDR1 and CDR2 are KGHSH and LQKENI. Trimming took 8 bases from V and 1 from J; bases not matched to a gene: 5. The CDR3 is made up of 13 amino acids. The DNA of the CDR3 is TGTGCCAGCAGCCCGGGACAGTCCTACGAGCAGTACTTC. Residues: CASSPGQSYEQYF.

This clonotype was seen many times. The genes are TRBV28 and TRBJ2-3, with TRBD1 identical over 7 bases. Trimming removed 4 bases from V and 2 bases from J; junction bases left unmatched: 12. Germline CDR1 MDHEN, CDR2 SYDVKM. CDR3 length: 17 residues. CDR3 region: CASSSTTGLGHTDTQYF. In DNA, the CDR3 is TGTGCCAGCAGTTCCACGACAGGGTTGGGGCACACAGATACGCAGTATTTT.

The chain links TRBV6-6 to TRBJ1-2; TRBD1 matches at 9 bases. Germline CDR1 reads MNHNY; CDR2 reads SVGAGI (reference sequence). The CDR3 has 16 amino acids. DNA of the CDR3: TGTGCTACTGGTGGGACAGGGCTGTCGTTTAGCTATGGCTACACCTTC. Its protein product is CATGGTGLSFSYGYTF.

This clonotype was found many times. The gene calls are TRBV11-2 and TRBJ1-2; 9 nucleotides match TRBD1. The CDR3 covers 14 residues. V shed 5 bases, J shed 3 bases, and the junction held 4 bases outside the gene matches. Germline V gene lookup returns CDR1 SGHAT and CDR2 FQNNGV. The CDR3 region has the DNA TGTGCCAGCAGCCAGACAGGGGGGGACTATGGCTACACCTTC. This translates into CASSQTGGDYGYTF. The full variable domain, completed using reference TRBV11-2 and TRBJ1-2, is EAGVAQSPRYKIIEKRQSVAFWCNPISGHATLYWYQQILGQGPKLLIQFQNNGVVDDSQLPKDRFSAERLKGVDSTLKIQPAKLEDSAVYLCASSQTGGDYGYTFGSGTRLTVV.